This T cell receptor (beta chain) appears in the sequencing data of a study of blood T cell repertoires in COVID-19. The wider study: The study drew acute and convalescent COVID-19 samples from the United States, Italy and Spain. T cells, B-cell-depleted T cells, or PBMCs provided the cDNA or gDNA that served as material.

The CDR3 extends over 12 amino acids. V lost 7 bases and J lost 6, with 12 bases in between. Under the authors' procedure: From reference gene primer amplification, estimates of nucleated cell counts were derived. Using immunoSEQ multiplex PCR, the repertoire was profiled, and TCRdb retains in-frame clones only, with some absent. The DNA was the basis for D and trimming; V, J and clone size are from that table. The data show approximately 98,000 clones, with 82% seen just once and around a sixth held by the top ten. The material sequenced was peripheral blood. This receptor was obtained from an elderly man with acute or convalescent COVID-19. The genes are TRBV12-3 or TRBV12-4 and TRBJ1-1; D is uncertain. The CDR3 reads CASKRGSAEAFF. For the CDR3, the DNA is TGTGCCAGCAAGAGAGGGAGCGCTGAAGCTTTCTTT.